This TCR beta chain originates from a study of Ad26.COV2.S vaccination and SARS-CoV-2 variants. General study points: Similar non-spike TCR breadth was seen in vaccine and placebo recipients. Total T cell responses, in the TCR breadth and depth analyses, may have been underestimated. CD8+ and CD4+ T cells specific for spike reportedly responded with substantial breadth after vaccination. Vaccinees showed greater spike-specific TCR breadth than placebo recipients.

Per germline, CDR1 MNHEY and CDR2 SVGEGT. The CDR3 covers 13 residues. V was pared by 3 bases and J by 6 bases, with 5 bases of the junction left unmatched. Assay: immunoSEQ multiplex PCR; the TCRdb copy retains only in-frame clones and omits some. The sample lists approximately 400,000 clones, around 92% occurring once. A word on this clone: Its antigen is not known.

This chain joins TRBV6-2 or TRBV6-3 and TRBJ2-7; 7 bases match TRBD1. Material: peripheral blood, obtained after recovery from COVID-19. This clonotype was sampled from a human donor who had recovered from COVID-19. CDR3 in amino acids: CASSYVQGVEQYF. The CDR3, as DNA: TGTGCCAGCAGTTATGTCCAGGGGGTCGAGCAGTACTTC.